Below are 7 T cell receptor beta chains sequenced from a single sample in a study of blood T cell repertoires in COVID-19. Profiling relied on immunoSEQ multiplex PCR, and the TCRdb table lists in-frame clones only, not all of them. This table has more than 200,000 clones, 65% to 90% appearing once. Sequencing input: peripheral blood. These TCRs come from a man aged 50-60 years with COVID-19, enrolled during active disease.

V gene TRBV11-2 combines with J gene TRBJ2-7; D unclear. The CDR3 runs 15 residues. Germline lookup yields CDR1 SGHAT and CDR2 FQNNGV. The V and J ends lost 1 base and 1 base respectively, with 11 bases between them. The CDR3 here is CASSLARSMSYEQYF. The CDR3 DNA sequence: TGTGCCAGCAGCTTAGCGCGGAGTATGTCCTACGAGCAGTACTTC.

The CDR3 here is CASHRTGVEKLFF. In nucleotides, the CDR3 is TGTGCCAGCCATAGGACAGGGGTCGAAAAACTGTTTTTT. The V and J genes are TRBV5-6 and TRBJ1-4; 9 positions agree with TRBD1. This CDR3 spans 13 amino acids. Germline CDR1 reads SGHDT; CDR2 reads YYEEEE. The junction had 6 bases not matched to a gene; V was cut back by 7 bases and J by 8 bases.

CDR3 protein: CASSHGQETHTIAKNIQYF. DNA of the CDR3: TGTGCCAGCAGCCACGGACAGGAGACACACACGATAGCCAAAAACATTCAGTACTTC. This chain joins TRBV11-2 and TRBJ2-4, with 7 bases that match TRBD1. Germline assignment: CDR1 SGHAT and CDR2 FQNNGV. With V trimmed by 5 bases and J by 0 bases, 16 bases remained unmatched. CDR3 length equals 19 residues.

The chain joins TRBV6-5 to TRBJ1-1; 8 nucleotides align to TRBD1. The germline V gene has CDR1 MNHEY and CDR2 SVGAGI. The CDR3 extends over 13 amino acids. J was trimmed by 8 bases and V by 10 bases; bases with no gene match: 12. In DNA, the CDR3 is TGTGCCATCACTACTACCACAGGGGGAGAAGCTTTCTTT. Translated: CAITTTTGGEAFF.

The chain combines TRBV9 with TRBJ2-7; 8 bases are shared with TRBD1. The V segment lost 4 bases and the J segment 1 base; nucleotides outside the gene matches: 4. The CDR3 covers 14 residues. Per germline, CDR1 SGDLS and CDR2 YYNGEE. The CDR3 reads CASSPRDRSYEQYF. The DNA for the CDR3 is TGTGCCAGCAGCCCCCGGGACAGGTCCTACGAGCAGTACTTC.

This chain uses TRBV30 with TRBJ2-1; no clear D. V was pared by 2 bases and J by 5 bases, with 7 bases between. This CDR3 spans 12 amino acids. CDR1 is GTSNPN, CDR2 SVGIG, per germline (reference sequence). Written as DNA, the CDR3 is TGTGCCTGGAGTTTTCCAAACAATGAGCAGTTCTTC. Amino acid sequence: CAWSFPNNEQFF.

The CDR3 sequence is CATSRDGTADEQFF. The CDR3 nucleotides read TGTGCCACCAGCAGAGACGGGACAGCTGATGAGCAGTTCTTC. The chain uses TRBV15 and TRBJ2-1; 7 bases match TRBD1. This CDR3 has 14 amino acids. The V and J ends lost 0 bases and 8 bases, in that order; junction bases with no gene match: 4. Germline CDR1 is LNHNV and CDR2 is YYDKDF (reference sequence). Filled out from reference TRBV15 and TRBJ2-1, the complete variable domain reads DAMVIQNPRYQVTQFGKPVTLSCSQTLNHNVMYWYQQKSSQAPKLLFHYYDKDFNNEADTPDNFQSRRPNTSFCFLDIRSPGLGDTAMYLCATSRDGTADEQFFGPGTRLTVL.